Below, 24 T cell receptor beta chains from the same sample are listed, as sequenced in a study of T cells in tuberculosis. Sequencing used immunoSEQ multiplex PCR; TCRdb keeps in-frame clones, though not all of them. The table has fewer than 40,000 clones, under 98% seen once. Sequenced: PBMCs. The origin of the receptors is a donor aged 10-29 years with latent tuberculosis or without tuberculosis infection.

V gene TRBV4-1 combines with J gene TRBJ2-1; 9 positions agree with TRBD2. The length of the CDR3 is 21 residues. The V and J ends lost 0 bases and 0 bases, in that order; junction bases with no gene match: 15. Looked up from germline, CDR1 is MGHRA and CDR2 is YSYEKL. The CDR3 here is CASSQDARGSGSMPSYNEQFF. CDR3 in DNA: TGCGCCAGCAGCCAAGATGCCCGGGGTAGCGGGAGCATGCCCTCCTACAATGAGCAGTTCTTC.

This chain joins TRBV5-1 and TRBJ2-5, with a tentative D call TRBD2 (7 bases). The length of the CDR3 is 15 residues. The ends were cut back, 5 bases at V and 4 bases at J, with 18 bases in the middle. Germline lookup yields CDR1 SGHRS and CDR2 YFSETQ. CDR3 amino acids: CASRGGPNSGETQYF. CDR3 coding DNA: TGCGCCAGCAGGGGGGGGCCGAATAGCGGAGAGACCCAGTACTTC.

V is TRBV6-1 and J is TRBJ1-2, with a possible D match to TRBD1 (5 bases). The CDR3 runs to 13 residues. Germline V CDR1 and CDR2: MNHNS, SASEGT. Trimming pared 1 base from V and 4 bases from J, leaving 7 bases between. The CDR3 reads CASSEGQTYGYTF. Written as DNA, the CDR3 is TGTGCCAGCAGTGAAGGACAGACCTATGGCTACACCTTC.

The CDR3 DNA sequence: TGTGCCAGCAGATTCACAGGGGGCACCTCTAGCTCTGGGGCCAACGTCCTGACTTTC. This codes for CASRFTGGTSSSGANVLTF. The chain uses TRBV28 and TRBJ2-6, with 9 bases aligning to TRBD1. The CDR3 has 19 amino acids. Germline CDR1 MDHEN, CDR2 SYDVKM. J gave up 0 bases and V 6 bases, and 12 bases lay outside the gene matches.

J is TRBJ1-2 and V is TRBV28, with D uncertain. The V and J ends lost 5 bases and 2 bases respectively, with 12 bases between them. Germline values: CDR1 MDHEN, CDR2 SYDVKM. The CDR3 runs to 14 residues. DNA of the CDR3: TGTGCCAGCAGTCCTCGACGGGTAAACTATGGCTACACCTTC. It specifies CASSPRRVNYGYTF.

This sequence joins TRBV2 and TRBJ2-3; TRBD1 matches at 9 bases. This CDR3 has 15 amino acids. CDR1 is SNHLY and CDR2 is FYNNEI in the germline V gene. Trimming took 1 base from V and 1 from J; bases not matched to a gene: 0. In nucleotides, the CDR3 is TGTGCCAGCAGTGAAGGGGACAGGGGCACAGATACGCAGTATTTT. Its protein product is CASSEGDRGTDTQYF.

The CDR3 sequence is CATSRDHKLAKNIQYF. CDR3 sequence (DNA): TGTGCCACCAGCAGAGATCATAAACTAGCCAAAAACATTCAGTACTTC. The chain joins TRBV15 to TRBJ2-4; the D is unclear. CDR3 size: 16 residues. The V gene lost 0 bases and the J gene lost 0 bases, with 9 bases spanning the gap. Germline V gives CDR1 LNHNV, CDR2 YYDKDF (reference sequence).

The V and J genes are TRBV4-1 and TRBJ2-5; D gene uncertain. V was shortened by 2 bases and J by 5 bases, with 12 bases between the two germline ends. Germline V gene sequence: CDR1 MGHRA, CDR2 YSYEKL. The CDR3 runs to 14 residues. The CDR3 sequence is CASSQSAFQETQYF. In DNA form, the CDR3 reads TGCGCCAGCAGCCAAAGTGCATTCCAGGAGACCCAGTACTTC.

V gene TRBV27 combines with J gene TRBJ2-1; TRBD2 agrees at 7 bases. Germline CDR1 reads MNHEY; CDR2 reads SMNVEV (reference sequence). Trimming removed 1 base from V and 4 bases from J; junction bases left unmatched: 4. The CDR3 runs to 15 residues. The CDR3 protein is CASSLWASGYNEQFF. The CDR3 DNA reads as TGTGCCAGCAGTTTATGGGCTAGCGGATACAATGAGCAGTTCTTC.

The chain combines TRBV6-1 with TRBJ2-2; unclear D gene. Per the germline V gene, CDR1 is MNHNS and CDR2 is SASEGT. Trimming removed 1 base from V and 6 bases from J, with 9 bases in between. The CDR3 is 14 residues long. The CDR3 protein is CASSEVRLAGELFF. As DNA, the CDR3 is TGTGCCAGCAGTGAAGTGCGGTTGGCCGGGGAGCTGTTTTTT.

The rearrangement links TRBV7-8 to TRBJ2-2, with TRBD2 identical over 11 bases. The V segment lost 6 bases and the J segment 4 bases; nucleotides outside the gene matches: 4. This CDR3 has 15 residues. Germline assignment: CDR1 SGHVS and CDR2 FQNEAQ. CDR3 sequence reads: CASRPGTSGTGELFF. The CDR3 bases are TGTGCCAGCAGACCCGGGACTAGCGGCACCGGGGAGCTGTTTTTT.

This clone showed up just once. V gene TRBV9 combines with J gene TRBJ2-5, with D maybe TRBD1 (6 bases). The CDR3 runs to 15 residues. The V gene lost 4 bases and the J gene lost 0 bases, with 13 bases spanning the gap. Germline loops: CDR1 SGDLS, CDR2 YYNGEE. The chain's CDR3 is CASSLRQVYQETQYF. DNA for the CDR3: TGTGCCAGCAGCCTGCGACAGGTTTACCAAGAGACCCAGTACTTC.

The V call is TRBV6-5, the J call TRBJ1-1, with TRBD1 matching over 8 bases. V was clipped by 2 bases and J by 1 base; unmatched bases: 3. The CDR3 runs to 15 residues. Germline CDR1 MNHEY, CDR2 SVGAGI. In DNA, the CDR3 is TGTGCCAGCAGTTACGTCGGGACAGGGAACACTGAAGCTTTCTTT. It codes for CASSYVGTGNTEAFF.

The genes are TRBV4-1 and TRBJ2-6, with 11 bases aligning to TRBD2. CDR3 length: 19 amino acids. Germline assignment: CDR1 MGHRA and CDR2 YSYEKL. With 2 bases clipped from V and 0 bases from J, the junction kept 6 bases outside the gene matches. This CDR3 reads CASSQPLAGGNSGANVLTF. In DNA form, the CDR3 reads TGCGCCAGCAGCCAACCTTTAGCGGGGGGGAACTCTGGGGCCAACGTCCTGACTTTC.

The chain combines TRBV2 with TRBJ1-2; 7 bases match TRBD1. CDR3 size: 16 residues. Germline CDR1 and CDR2: SNHLY and FYNNEI. V lost 2 bases and J lost 3; bases outside the gene matches: 9. DNA of the CDR3: TGTGCCAGCAGTGAACACGACAGGGCCGGAGACTATGGCTACACCTTC. The encoded protein is CASSEHDRAGDYGYTF. Full variable domain (rest looked up from reference TRBV2 and TRBJ1-2): EPEVTQTPSHQVTQMGQEVILRCVPISNHLYFYWYRQILGQKVEFLVSFYNNEISEKSEIFDDQFSVERPDGSNFTLKIRSTKLEDSAMYFCASSEHDRAGDYGYTFGSGTRLTVV.

This clone was detected only once. This sequence joins TRBV6-5 and TRBJ2-3; 10 positions agree with TRBD2. Germline CDR1 and CDR2: MNHEY and SVGAGI. V was pared by 2 bases and J by 3 bases, with 5 bases of the junction left unmatched. CDR3 size: 16 residues. CDR3 nucleotides: TGTGCCAGCAGTTACGCAGGAGCGGGAGGGACAGATACGCAGTATTTT. Residues: CASSYAGAGGTDTQYF.

The rearrangement uses TRBV15 and TRBJ2-7; 10 bases are shared with TRBD2. The CDR3 has 15 residues. Unmatched junction bases numbered 6, after V lost 5 bases and J lost 2 bases. Per the germline V gene, CDR1 is LNHNV and CDR2 is YYDKDF (reference sequence). CDR3 in DNA: TGTGCCACCAGCCCTAGCGGGAGTGACGCCTACGAGCAGTACTTC. Translating it yields CATSPSGSDAYEQYF.

The chain joins TRBV5-1 to TRBJ1-1, with TRBD1 identical over 7 bases. In germline, CDR1 is SGHRS, CDR2 YFSETQ. The length of the CDR3 is 14 residues. Germline trimming cut 4 bases from V and 1 base from J; bases unmatched to any gene: 4. The CDR3 coding sequence is TGCGCCAGCAGCGGACGGACAGGGAACACTGAAGCTTTCTTT. It codes for CASSGRTGNTEAFF.

The chain employs TRBV6-1 and TRBJ1-3; 7 bases agree with TRBD1. Trimming cost V 7 bases and J 3 bases; bases outside gene matches: 6. CDR1 is MNHNS and CDR2 is SASEGT in the germline V gene. The CDR3 contains 14 residues. DNA of the CDR3: TGTGCCAGCAAACCAGGGGGTAGTGGAAACACCATATATTTT. Translation gives CASKPGGSGNTIYF.

In its sample, this clone was seen once. The chain links TRBV5-8 to TRBJ2-2, with 8 bases fitting TRBD1. This CDR3 contains 16 residues. V lost 3 bases to trimming and J lost 4 bases; unmatched junction nucleotides: 8. Germline V gives CDR1 SGHTS, CDR2 YDEGEE. CDR3 sequence reads: CASSSRTGRGTGELFF. In DNA, the CDR3 is TGTGCCAGCAGCTCGAGGACAGGGAGAGGCACCGGGGAGCTGTTTTTT.

This chain connects TRBV28 to TRBJ1-1; D is possibly TRBD1 (5 bases). CDR1 is MDHEN, CDR2 SYDVKM, per germline. Trimming removed 5 bases from V and 7 bases from J, with 20 bases in between. This CDR3 spans 15 amino acids. The CDR3 DNA reads TGTGCCAGCAGTCTCACAGCGTACGGGGGAGGTGAAGCTTTCTTT. Amino acids: CASSLTAYGGGEAFF.

The genes are TRBV5-1 and TRBJ1-4, with 10 nucleotides matching TRBD1. CDR3 length: 16 amino acids. Germline CDR1 SGHRS, CDR2 YFSETQ. Germline trimming cut 3 bases from V and 1 base from J; bases unmatched to any gene: 3. CDR3 residues: CASSSGQGITNEKLFF. The CDR3 nucleotides are TGCGCCAGCAGCTCGGGACAGGGGATAACTAATGAAAAACTGTTTTTT.

The rearrangement joins TRBV7-8 to TRBJ1-1; D is possibly TRBD1 (5 bases). The germline V gene has CDR1 SGHVS and CDR2 FQNEAQ. This CDR3 comprises 18 residues. Trimming pared 1 base from V and 0 bases from J, leaving 18 bases between. As DNA, the CDR3 is TGTGCCAGCAGCTTAGGCCTAGGGGCAGGAACCATGAACACTGAAGCTTTCTTT. Translated: CASSLGLGAGTMNTEAFF.

This clone came up once. The chain has TRBV5-1 and TRBJ2-1, with 10 bases identical to TRBD1. The CDR3 is made up of 15 amino acids. J lost 10 bases, V lost 0 bases, and 7 bases had no gene match. Germline loops: CDR1 SGHRS, CDR2 YFSETQ. CDR3 in DNA: TGCGCCAGCAGCTTGGCCAGACAGGGGGCAGACGAGCAGTTCTTC. It specifies CASSLARQGADEQFF.